The T cell receptor (beta chain) described here comes from a study of T cell responses to AZD1222 COVID-19 vaccine. Findings and caveats of the study: Spike-specific TCR breadth and depth both grew after two AZD1222 doses.

In its sample, this clone was seen a few times. Its antigen is still unknown. CDR3 size: 18 residues. Trimming removed 5 bases from V and 3 bases from J; junction bases left unmatched: 14. In germline, CDR1 is SGHVS, CDR2 FQNEAQ. TCRdb keeps only in-frame clones here, not all; method: immunoSEQ multiplex PCR. The table shows tens of thousands of clones, with around 85% occurring only once. The sequenced sample was peripheral blood, obtained on day 0 of MenACWY control vaccination. The TCR comes from an adult in good health. V is TRBV7-8 and J is TRBJ1-3; TRBD1 matches at 9 bases. The CDR3 region has the DNA TGTGCCAGCAGCGTAGGACCCCAAACAGGGGGCCTTGGAAACACCATATATTTT. Protein: CASSVGPQTGGLGNTIYF.